These 21 T cell receptor beta chains were sequenced from one sample in a study of T cells and Merkel cell carcinoma outcomes. Measured with immunoSEQ multiplex PCR; TCRdb has only the in-frame clones, and not every one. The repertoire holds roughly 6,000 clones, with 60% to 85% as singletons. Sequencing was done on a sample of tumor tissue from Merkel cell carcinoma. The source is a human donor with Merkel cell carcinoma.

The genes are TRBV7-6 and TRBJ2-3; D is uncertain. The CDR3 totals 15 residues. Germline loops: CDR1 SGHVS, CDR2 FNYEAQ. With 5 bases removed from V and 2 bases from J, the gap between germline ends came to 14 bases. The CDR3 sequence is CASSPTEQTTDTQYF. DNA of the CDR3: TGTGCCAGCAGCCCGACGGAGCAAACCACAGATACGCAGTATTTT.

The chain recombines TRBV7-9 with TRBJ1-2, with D possibly matching TRBD1 (5 bases). Germline loops: CDR1 SEHNR, CDR2 FQNEAQ (reference sequence). The CDR3 totals 13 residues. With 11 bases removed from V and 4 bases from J, the gap between germline ends came to 17 bases. This CDR3 reads CAGTRFTSYGYTF. The CDR3 DNA reads TGTGCCGGGACCCGTTTTACTTCCTATGGCTACACCTTC.

This clone is classed as medium-sized. This sample also contains other DNA sequences that code for the same CDR3. The chain links TRBV7-8 to TRBJ2-5; D unresolved. The CDR3 consists of 13 residues. Germline lookup yields CDR1 SGHVS and CDR2 FQNEAQ. The germline V and J ends were trimmed by 0 bases and 5 bases, with 7 bases remaining between them. In DNA, the CDR3 is TGTGCCAGCAGCTTAGCTGCTTGGGAGACCCAGTACTTC. It translates to CASSLAAWETQYF.

The table lists this clone with a few counts. The chain couples TRBV5-1 to TRBJ2-3; D ambiguous. V was shortened by 1 base and J by 1 base, with 13 bases between the two germline ends. CDR3 length: 16 amino acids. Germline lookup yields CDR1 SGHRS and CDR2 YFSETQ. The DNA of the CDR3 is TGCGCCAGCAGCTTGTCAGTCGAAGCTGGCACAGATACGCAGTATTTT. Amino acids: CASSLSVEAGTDTQYF.

The genes are TRBV7-9 and TRBJ2-5; D not resolved. CDR3 size: 15 residues. The V end was cut by 2 bases, the J end by 1 base, with 11 bases between. Germline CDR1 reads SEHNR; CDR2 reads FQNEAQ (reference sequence). CDR3 bases: TGTGCCAGCAGCTTATCCGCCGGGCCCCAAGAGACCCAGTACTTC. It codes for CASSLSAGPQETQYF.

Comments on this clone: One end of the junction fails to match germline, which may point to a read error. The chain joins TRBV4-1 to TRBJ1-2; D remains unclear. Germline V lookup: CDR1 MGHRA, CDR2 YSYEKL. This CDR3 spans 14 amino acids. For the CDR3, the DNA is TGCGCCAGCAGTCAAGAGAGCGGGAGCTATGGCTACACCTTC. This sequence encodes CASSQESGSYGYTF.

This clone was detected only a few times. J is TRBJ2-2 and V is TRBV28, with D perhaps matching TRBD2 (5 bases). Germline V gives CDR1 MDHEN, CDR2 SYDVKM. The CDR3 extends over 18 amino acids. Trimming removed 5 bases at V and 4 bases at J, with 23 bases between. CDR3 amino acids: CASSTTTTRGSATGELFF. In DNA form, the CDR3 reads TGTGCCAGCAGTACCACAACTACTAGAGGTTCGGCCACCGGGGAGCTGTTTTTT.

The chain couples TRBV4-1 to TRBJ1-2; no clear D. CDR3 length: 15 residues. V was clipped by 0 bases and J by 1 base, with 9 bases between them. The germline V gene has CDR1 MGHRA and CDR2 YSYEKL. The CDR3 DNA reads as TGCGCCAGCAGCCAAGATTTCAGTGTTAACTATGGCTACACCTTC. Protein: CASSQDFSVNYGYTF.

The V gene is TRBV18, the J gene TRBJ1-4; unclear D gene. CDR1 KGHSH and CDR2 LQKENI come from the germline V gene. The CDR3 is 15 residues long. V gave up 1 base and J gave up 4 bases, with 10 bases separating them. CDR3 protein: CASSPLETFNEKLFF. The DNA for the CDR3 is TGTGCCAGCTCACCACTCGAGACCTTTAATGAAAAACTGTTTTTT.

This clone was seen more than once but under ten times. The CDR3 bases are TGTGCCAGCTCACCAGACGACAGCGACTATGGCTACACCTTC. Translating gives CASSPDDSDYGYTF. The rearrangement uses TRBV18 and TRBJ1-2, with D perhaps TRBD1 (5 bases). V dropped 2 bases and J dropped 3 bases, with 10 bases sitting between them. This CDR3 is built from 14 residues. Per germline, CDR1 KGHSH and CDR2 LQKENI.

This clone was counted a few times. The chain joins TRBV28 to TRBJ2-2; TRBD2 agrees at 13 bases. Germline-derived CDR1 and CDR2 are MDHEN and SYDVKM. J was trimmed by 6 bases and V by 0 bases; bases with no gene match: 4. This CDR3 is 17 amino acids long. Written as DNA, the CDR3 is TGTGCCAGCAGTTTATGGATACTAGCGGGAGGGCCCGGGGAGCTGTTTTTT. Translating it yields CASSLWILAGGPGELFF. Full variable domain (missing parts from reference TRBV28 and TRBJ2-2): DVKVTQSSRYLVKRTGEKVFLECVQDMDHENMFWYRQDPGLGLRLIYFSYDVKMKEKGDIPEGYSVSREKKERFSLILESASTNQTSMYLCASSLWILAGGPGELFFGEGSRLTVL.

On this clone: With a much larger clone just one base away, this may be a read error. Other nucleotide sequences from this sample produce the same CDR3. The chain combines TRBV7-2 with TRBJ2-2; TRBD2 aligns across 7 bases. This CDR3 region has 15 residues. Looked up from germline, CDR1 is SGHTA and CDR2 is FQGNSA. The CDR3 DNA reads as TGTGCCAGCAGCAGAGCGGGATTATATACCGGAGAGCTGTTTTTT. Translation gives CASSRAGLYTGELFF.

This clone was counted a single time. The CDR3 reads CAIHPGTGGNQPQHF. CDR3 in DNA: TGTGCCATCCATCCGGGGACAGGGGGCAATCAGCCCCAGCATTTT. The J gene is TRBJ1-5, the V gene TRBV10-3; 10 bases are a match to TRBD1. Trimming took 8 bases from V and 2 from J; bases not matched to a gene: 6. The CDR3 runs to 15 residues. Germline V gives CDR1 ENHRY, CDR2 SYGVKD.

Only one count was recorded for this clone. The rearrangement joins TRBV7-9 to TRBJ2-7; the D gene is possibly TRBD2 (6 bases). The CDR3 contains 12 residues. Trimming pared 5 bases from V and 4 bases from J, leaving 9 bases between. Looked up from germline, CDR1 is SEHNR and CDR2 is FQNEAQ (reference sequence). The CDR3 sequence: CASSPREYEQYF. CDR3 nucleotides: TGTGCCAGCAGCCCCCGGGAGTACGAGCAGTACTTC.

The chain recombines TRBV6-5 with TRBJ1-1; no firm D call. The CDR3 is 13 residues long. The germline CDR1 and CDR2 sequences are MNHEY and SVGAGI. Trimming took 8 bases from V and 2 from J, leaving 12 bases between them. DNA of the CDR3: TGTGCCAGCGGGTACGGCATAAACACTGAAGCTTTCTTT. It is translated as CASGYGINTEAFF.

This chain links TRBV18 with TRBJ2-5; no definite D call. This CDR3 comprises 11 residues. Germline CDR1 reads KGHSH; CDR2 reads LQKENI. The V end was cut by 5 bases, the J end by 2 bases, with 3 bases between. CDR3 sequence (DNA): TGTGCCAGCTCATTACAAGAGACCCAGTACTTC. Amino acids: CASSLQETQYF.

V gene TRBV28 combines with J gene TRBJ2-2, with 7 bases matching TRBD1. The CDR3 covers 15 residues. V trimming: 4 bases; J trimming: 4 bases; junction bases outside the gene matches: 6. The germline gives CDR1 MDHEN, CDR2 SYDVKM. The DNA for the CDR3 is TGTGCCAGCAGTTCTGAGGGACAGCGCACCGGGGAGCTGTTTTTT. Its translation: CASSSEGQRTGELFF.

This chain connects TRBV5-1 to TRBJ2-7; weak D call: TRBD2 (6 bases). The CDR3 has 15 residues. Germline values: CDR1 SGHRS, CDR2 YFSETQ. The V and J ends lost 1 base and 5 bases respectively, with 16 bases between them. DNA of the CDR3: TGCGCCAGCAGCTTGTCCACGGGGGAAGGCCACGAGCAGTACTTC. Translating it yields CASSLSTGEGHEQYF.

The CDR3 region is CASSWAGGTNTGELFF. The CDR3 DNA reads as TGCGCCAGCTCCTGGGCGGGAGGAACGAACACCGGGGAGCTGTTTTTT. V and J are TRBV5-1 and TRBJ2-2; 8 nucleotides agree with TRBD2. From germline, CDR1 is SGHRS and CDR2 YFSETQ. This CDR3 is built from 16 residues. The J segment lost 0 bases and the V segment lost 7 bases, leaving 8 bases of the junction unmatched.

This clone was seen a few times. The genes are TRBV14 and TRBJ2-1; no firm D call. Germline CDR1 reads SGHDN; CDR2 reads FVKESK. The CDR3 length is 16 residues. The germline V and J ends were trimmed by 1 base and 7 bases, with 17 bases remaining between them. CDR3 loop: CASSQVGSFPVNEQFF. In DNA form, the CDR3 reads TGTGCCAGCAGCCAAGTGGGTAGTTTCCCCGTAAATGAGCAGTTCTTC.

This clone was counted a single time. The V and J genes are TRBV19 and TRBJ2-6; D not certain. This CDR3 is 14 amino acids long. Germline CDR1 reads LNHDA; CDR2 reads SQIVND (reference sequence). Trimming took off 1 base at V and 5 bases at J, with 6 bases between the two ends. DNA of the CDR3: TGTGCCAGTAGTATAGGGGTCCGGGCCAACGTCCTGACTTTC. Translation gives CASSIGVRANVLTF.